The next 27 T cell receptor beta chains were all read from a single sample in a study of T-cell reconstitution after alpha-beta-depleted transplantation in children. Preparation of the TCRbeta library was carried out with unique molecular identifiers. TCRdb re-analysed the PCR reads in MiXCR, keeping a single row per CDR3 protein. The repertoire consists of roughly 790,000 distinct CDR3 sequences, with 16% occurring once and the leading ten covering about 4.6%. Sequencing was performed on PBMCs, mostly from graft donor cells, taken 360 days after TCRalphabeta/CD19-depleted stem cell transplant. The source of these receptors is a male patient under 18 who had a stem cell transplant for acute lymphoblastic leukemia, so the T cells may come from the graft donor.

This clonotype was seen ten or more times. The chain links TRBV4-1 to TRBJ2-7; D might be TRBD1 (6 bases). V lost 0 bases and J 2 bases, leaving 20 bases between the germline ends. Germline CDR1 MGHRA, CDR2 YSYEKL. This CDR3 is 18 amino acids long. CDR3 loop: CASSQDPGVKLLTYEQYF. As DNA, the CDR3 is TGCGCCAGCAGCCAAGATCCAGGGGTCAAACTCCTCACCTACGAGCAGTACTTC.

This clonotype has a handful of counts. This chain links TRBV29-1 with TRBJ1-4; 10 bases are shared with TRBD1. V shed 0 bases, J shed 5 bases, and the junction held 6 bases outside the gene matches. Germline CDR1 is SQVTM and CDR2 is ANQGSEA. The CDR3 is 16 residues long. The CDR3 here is CSVEDGTGVLNEKLFF. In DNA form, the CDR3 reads TGCAGCGTTGAAGATGGGACAGGGGTGCTCAATGAAAAACTGTTTTTT.

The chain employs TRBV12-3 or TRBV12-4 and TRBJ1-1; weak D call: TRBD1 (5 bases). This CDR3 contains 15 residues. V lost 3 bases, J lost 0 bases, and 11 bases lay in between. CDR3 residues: CASSLGGELNTEAFF. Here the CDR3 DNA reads TGTGCCAGCAGTTTGGGGGGGGAACTGAACACTGAAGCTTTCTTT.

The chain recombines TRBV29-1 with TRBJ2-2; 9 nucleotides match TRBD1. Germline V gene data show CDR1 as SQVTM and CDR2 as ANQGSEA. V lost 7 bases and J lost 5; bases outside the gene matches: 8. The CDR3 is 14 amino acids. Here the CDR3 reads CSATGGAGTGELFF. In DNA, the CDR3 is TGCAGCGCCACAGGGGGCGCCGGTACCGGGGAGCTGTTTTTT.

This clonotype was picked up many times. The DNA of the CDR3 is TGTGCCAGCAGTTTAGAGGGAGCAGTCCCCTACGAGCAGTACTTC. This encodes CASSLEGAVPYEQYF. V is TRBV7-3 and J is TRBJ2-7, with D possibly TRBD2 on 5 matching bases. The CDR3 contains 15 residues. CDR1 and CDR2 (germline): SGHTA, FQGTGA. The V gene lost 6 bases and the J gene lost 2 bases, with 17 bases spanning the gap.

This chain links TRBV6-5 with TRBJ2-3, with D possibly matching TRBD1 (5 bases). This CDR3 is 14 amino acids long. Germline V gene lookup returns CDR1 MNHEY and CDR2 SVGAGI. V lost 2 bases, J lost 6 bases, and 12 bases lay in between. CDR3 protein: CASSYGRGPDTQYF. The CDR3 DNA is TGTGCCAGCAGTTACGGAAGGGGCCCGGATACGCAGTATTTT.

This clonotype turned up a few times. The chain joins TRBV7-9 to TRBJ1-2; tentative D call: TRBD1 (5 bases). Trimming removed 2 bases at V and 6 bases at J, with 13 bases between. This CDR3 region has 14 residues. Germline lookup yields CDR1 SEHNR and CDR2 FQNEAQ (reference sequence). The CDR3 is CASSLRGSQDGYTF. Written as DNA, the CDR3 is TGTGCCAGCAGCTTACGGGGGTCCCAAGATGGCTACACCTTC.

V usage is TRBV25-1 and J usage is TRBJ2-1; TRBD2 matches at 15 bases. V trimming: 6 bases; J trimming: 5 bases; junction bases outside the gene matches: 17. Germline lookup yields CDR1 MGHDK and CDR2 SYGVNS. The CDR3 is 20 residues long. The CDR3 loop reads CASSPGLAGGPDPPNNEQFF. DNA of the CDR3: TGTGCCAGCAGCCCCGGACTAGCGGGAGGGCCTGATCCCCCCAACAATGAGCAGTTCTTC. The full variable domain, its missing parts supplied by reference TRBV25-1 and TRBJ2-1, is EADIYQTPRYLVIGTGKKITLECSQTMGHDKMYWYQQDPGMELHLIHYSYGVNSTEKGDLSSESTVSRIRTEHFPLTLESARPSHTSQYLCASSPGLAGGPDPPNNEQFFGPGTRLTVL.

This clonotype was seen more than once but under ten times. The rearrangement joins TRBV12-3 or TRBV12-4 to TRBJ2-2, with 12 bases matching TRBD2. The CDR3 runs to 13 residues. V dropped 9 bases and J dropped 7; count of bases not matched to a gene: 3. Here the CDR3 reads CASGLAGIGELFF. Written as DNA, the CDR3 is TGTGCCAGTGGACTAGCGGGAATCGGGGAGCTGTTTTTT.

DNA for the CDR3: TGTGCCAGCAGCGTCGGACAGGGGAAGGAGTACTTC. Translation gives CASSVGQGKEYF. The chain has TRBV5-5 and TRBJ2-7, with 9 nucleotides matching TRBD1. CDR3 length: 12 residues. Per the germline V gene, CDR1 is SGHKS and CDR2 is YYEKEE (reference sequence). The trim removed 4 bases at V and 11 bases at J, leaving 7 bases unmatched.

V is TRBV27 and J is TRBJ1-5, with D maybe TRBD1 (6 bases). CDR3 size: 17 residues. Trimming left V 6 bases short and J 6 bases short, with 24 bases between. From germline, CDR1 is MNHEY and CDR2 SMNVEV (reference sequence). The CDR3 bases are TGTGCCAGCAGCTACCTTACAGGGCCCGGAATTCCTCAGCCCCAGCATTTT. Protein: CASSYLTGPGIPQPQHF.

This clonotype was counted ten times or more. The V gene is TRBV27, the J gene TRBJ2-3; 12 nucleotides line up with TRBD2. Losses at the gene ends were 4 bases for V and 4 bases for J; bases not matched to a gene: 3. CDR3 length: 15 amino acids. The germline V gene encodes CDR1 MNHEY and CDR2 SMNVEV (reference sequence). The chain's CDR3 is CASSSLAGGPDTQYF. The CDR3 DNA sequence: TGTGCCAGCAGTTCTCTAGCGGGGGGGCCAGATACGCAGTATTTT.

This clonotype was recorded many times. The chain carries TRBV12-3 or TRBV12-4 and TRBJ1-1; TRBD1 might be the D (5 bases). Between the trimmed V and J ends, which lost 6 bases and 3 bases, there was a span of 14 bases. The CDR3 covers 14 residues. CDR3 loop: CASSAGTWDTEAFF. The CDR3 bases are TGTGCCAGCAGCGCCGGGACGTGGGACACTGAAGCTTTCTTT.

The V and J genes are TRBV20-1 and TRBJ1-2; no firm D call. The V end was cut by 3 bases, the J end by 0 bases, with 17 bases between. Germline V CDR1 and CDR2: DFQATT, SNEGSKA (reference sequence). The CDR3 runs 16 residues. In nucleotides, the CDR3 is TGCAGTGCTAGTCTCTCCCCTATCGTTACTAACTATGGCTACACCTTC. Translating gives CSASLSPIVTNYGYTF.

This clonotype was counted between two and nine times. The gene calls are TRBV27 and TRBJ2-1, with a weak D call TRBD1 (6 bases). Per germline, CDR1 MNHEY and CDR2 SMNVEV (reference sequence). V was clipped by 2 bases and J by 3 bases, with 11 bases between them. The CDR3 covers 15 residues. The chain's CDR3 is CASSLRDNNYNEQFF. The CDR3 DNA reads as TGTGCCAGCAGTTTAAGGGACAACAACTACAATGAGCAGTTCTTC.

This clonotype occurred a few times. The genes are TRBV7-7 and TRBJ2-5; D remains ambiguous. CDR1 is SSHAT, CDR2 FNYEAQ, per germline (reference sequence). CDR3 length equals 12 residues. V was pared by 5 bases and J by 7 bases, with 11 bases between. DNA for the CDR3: TGTGCCAGCAGCCCCTCCCCAGCGACCCAGTACTTC. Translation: CASSPSPATQYF.

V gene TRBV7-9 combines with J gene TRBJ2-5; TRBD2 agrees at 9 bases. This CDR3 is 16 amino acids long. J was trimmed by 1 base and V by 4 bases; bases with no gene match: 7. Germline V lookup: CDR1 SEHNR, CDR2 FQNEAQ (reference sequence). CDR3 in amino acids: CASSYPGTSSQETQYF. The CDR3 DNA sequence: TGTGCCAGCAGCTACCCCGGGACTAGCAGCCAAGAGACCCAGTACTTC.

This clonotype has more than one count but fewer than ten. CDR3 DNA sequence: TGTGCCTGGAGTGTACAAGGCAATGAGCAGTTCTTC. Translation: CAWSVQGNEQFF. The V gene is TRBV30, the J gene TRBJ2-1; the D is unclear. The germline V gene has CDR1 GTSNPN and CDR2 SVGIG (reference sequence). Trimming shortened V by 0 bases and J by 6 bases, and 6 bases separated the two germline ends. CDR3 length: 12 amino acids.

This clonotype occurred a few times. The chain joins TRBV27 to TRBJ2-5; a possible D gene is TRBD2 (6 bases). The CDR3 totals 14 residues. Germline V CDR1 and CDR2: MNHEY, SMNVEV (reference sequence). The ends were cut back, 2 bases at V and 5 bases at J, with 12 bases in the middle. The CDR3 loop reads CASSLAVAGETQYF. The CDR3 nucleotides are TGTGCCAGCAGTTTAGCAGTGGCGGGGGAGACCCAGTACTTC.

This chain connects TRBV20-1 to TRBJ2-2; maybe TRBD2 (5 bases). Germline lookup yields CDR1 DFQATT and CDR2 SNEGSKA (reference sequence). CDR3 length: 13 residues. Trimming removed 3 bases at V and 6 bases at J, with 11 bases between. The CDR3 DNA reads TGCAGTGCTAGGTGGCTAGCCTCCGGGGAGCTGTTTTTT. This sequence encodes CSARWLASGELFF.

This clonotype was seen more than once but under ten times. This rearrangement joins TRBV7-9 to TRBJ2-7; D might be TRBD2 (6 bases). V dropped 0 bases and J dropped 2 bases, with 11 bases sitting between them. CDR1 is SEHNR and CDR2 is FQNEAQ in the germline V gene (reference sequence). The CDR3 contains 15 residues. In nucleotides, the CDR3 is TGTGCCAGCAGCTTAGCTAGCGGAACCACCTACGAGCAGTACTTC. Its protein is CASSLASGTTYEQYF.

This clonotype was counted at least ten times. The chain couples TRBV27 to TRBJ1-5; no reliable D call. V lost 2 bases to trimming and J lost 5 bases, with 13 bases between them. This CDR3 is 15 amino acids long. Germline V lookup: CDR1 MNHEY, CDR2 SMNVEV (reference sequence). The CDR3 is CASSLEGRDYQPQHF. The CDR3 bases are TGTGCCAGCAGTTTAGAGGGTCGGGATTATCAGCCCCAGCATTTT.

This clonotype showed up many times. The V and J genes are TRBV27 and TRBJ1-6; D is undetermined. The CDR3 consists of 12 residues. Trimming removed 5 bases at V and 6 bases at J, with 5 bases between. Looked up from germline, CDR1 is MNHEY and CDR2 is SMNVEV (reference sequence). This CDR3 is CASSQANSPLHF. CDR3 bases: TGTGCCAGCAGTCAGGCTAATTCACCCCTCCACTTT.

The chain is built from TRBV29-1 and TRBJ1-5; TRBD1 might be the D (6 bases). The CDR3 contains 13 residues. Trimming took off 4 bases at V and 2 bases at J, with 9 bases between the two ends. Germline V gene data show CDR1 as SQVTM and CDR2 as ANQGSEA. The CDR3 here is CSVGGGGNQPQHF. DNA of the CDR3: TGCAGCGTTGGAGGGGGAGGCAATCAGCCCCAGCATTTT.

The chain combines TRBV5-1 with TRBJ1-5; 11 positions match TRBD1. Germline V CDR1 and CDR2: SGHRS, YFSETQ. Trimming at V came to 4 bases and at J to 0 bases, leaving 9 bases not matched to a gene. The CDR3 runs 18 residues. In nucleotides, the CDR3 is TGCGCCAGCAGCCGACCGGGACAGGGGGATTATAGCAATCAGCCCCAGCATTTT. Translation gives CASSRPGQGDYSNQPQHF.

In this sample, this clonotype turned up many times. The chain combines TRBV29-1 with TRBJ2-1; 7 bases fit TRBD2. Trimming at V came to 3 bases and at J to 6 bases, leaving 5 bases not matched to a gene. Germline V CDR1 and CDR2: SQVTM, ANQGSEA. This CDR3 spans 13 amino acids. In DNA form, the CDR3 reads TGCAGCGTTGACGCTAGCGGTCTCAATGAGCAGTTCTTC. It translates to CSVDASGLNEQFF.

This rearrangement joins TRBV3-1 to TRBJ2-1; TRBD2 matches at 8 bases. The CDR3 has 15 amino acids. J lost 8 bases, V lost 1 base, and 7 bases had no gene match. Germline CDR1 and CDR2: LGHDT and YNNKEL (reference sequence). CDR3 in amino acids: CASSQGGREEHEQFF. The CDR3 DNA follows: TGTGCCAGCAGCCAAGGGGGGCGGGAGGAGCATGAGCAGTTCTTC.